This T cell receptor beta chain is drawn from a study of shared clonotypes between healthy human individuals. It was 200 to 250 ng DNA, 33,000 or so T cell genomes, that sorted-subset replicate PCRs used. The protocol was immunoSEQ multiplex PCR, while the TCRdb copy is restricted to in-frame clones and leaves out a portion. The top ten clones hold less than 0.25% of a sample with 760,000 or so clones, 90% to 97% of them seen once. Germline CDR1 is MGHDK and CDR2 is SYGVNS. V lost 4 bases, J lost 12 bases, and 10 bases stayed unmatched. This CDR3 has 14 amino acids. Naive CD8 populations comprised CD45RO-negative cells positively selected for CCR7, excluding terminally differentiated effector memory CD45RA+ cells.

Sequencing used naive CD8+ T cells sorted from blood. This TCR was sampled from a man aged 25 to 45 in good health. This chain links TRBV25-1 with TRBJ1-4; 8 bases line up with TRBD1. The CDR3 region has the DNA TGTGCCAGCAGTGTAGGGCAGGGGGCGTCGGAACTGTTTTTT. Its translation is CASSVGQGASELFF.